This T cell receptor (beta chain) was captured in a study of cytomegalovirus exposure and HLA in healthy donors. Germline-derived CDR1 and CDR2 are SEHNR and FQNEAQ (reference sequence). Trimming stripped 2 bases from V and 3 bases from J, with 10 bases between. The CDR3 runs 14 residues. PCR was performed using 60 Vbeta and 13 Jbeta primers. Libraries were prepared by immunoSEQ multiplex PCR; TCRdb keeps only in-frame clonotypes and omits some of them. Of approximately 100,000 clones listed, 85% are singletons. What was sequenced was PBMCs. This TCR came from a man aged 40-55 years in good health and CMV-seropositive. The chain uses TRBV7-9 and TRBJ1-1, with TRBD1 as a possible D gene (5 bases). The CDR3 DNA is TGTGCCAGCAGCTTACAGGGTGTACACACTGAAGCTTTCTTT. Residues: CASSLQGVHTEAFF.